This TCR beta chain emerged from a study of blood T cells in healthy people across ages. A sample-barcoded 5' primer and a J-beta primer mix were used in a second PCR of roughly 6 to 11 cycles. Each cDNA molecule was tagged by a template-switch adaptor that had 12 random nucleotides. Each sample provided no less than 2.5 million CDR3-containing paired-end reads. TCRdb processed the 5' RACE reads anew with MiXCR; each CDR3 protein has one entry. The table records hundreds of thousands of distinct CDR3 sequences, 52% of them present only once. Only one count was recorded for this clonotype. Trimming at V came to 0 bases and at J to 5 bases, leaving 9 bases not matched to a gene. The length of the CDR3 is 16 residues. Germline-derived CDR1 and CDR2 are LGHNA and YNFKEQ.

Sequencing input: blood. The clonotype comes from a woman older than 75 in good health. The chain has TRBV4-2 and TRBJ2-7; TRBD2 agrees at 8 bases. The CDR3 here is CASSQERSGGFDEQYF. The CDR3 bases are TGTGCCAGCAGCCAAGAGAGGAGCGGGGGCTTCGACGAGCAGTACTTC.